This TCR beta chain stems from a study of identical twins. Study-level results: Invariant MAIT and iNKT cells could partly confound zero-insertion analyses.

This clonotype was observed a handful of times. Its antigen is still unknown. TCRdb redid the calling of the 5' RACE reads with MiXCR, one entry per CDR3 protein. The repertoire consists of hundreds of thousands of distinct CDR3 sequences, with about 20% occurring once and the leading ten covering 4% to 4.5%. The CDR3 sequence is 15 residues long. Germline V lookup: CDR1 DFQATT, CDR2 SNEGSKA (reference sequence). The V gene end was trimmed by 6 bases and the J gene end by 3 bases; junction bases not matched to a gene: 13. This sample was shared with a second study, whose subject was T cells expressing NK-cell markers. As that study records: The eight sequenced donors comprised seven who were HCMV-seropositive and one who was seronegative.

This receptor was taken from a woman aged 18 to 35 in good health. The specimen was PBMCs. The gene calls are TRBV20-1 and TRBJ2-7; TRBD2 matches at 8 bases. The CDR3 DNA reads as TGCAGTGCGAGCCCCTTGGCGGGAGGAAACTACGAGCAGTACTTC. It codes for CSASPLAGGNYEQYF.